This passage covers 22 T cell receptor beta chains from one sample sequenced in a study of blood T cell repertoires in COVID-19. TCRdb's table, derived via immunoSEQ multiplex PCR, lists solely in-frame clones and lacks some. The sample has about 200,000 clones; 85% are singletons. Sequenced: PBMCs or T cells enriched from blood (not recorded which). The origin of the receptors is a man aged 35-49 years who had recovered from COVID-19.

The chain employs TRBV4-1 and TRBJ2-7, with TRBD2 identical over 10 bases. After removal of 0 bases from V and 4 bases from J, the junction contained 6 bases not matched to a gene. Per the germline V gene, CDR1 is MGHRA and CDR2 is YSYEKL. The CDR3 extends over 16 amino acids. The CDR3 loop is CASSQDPSGRRYEQYF. The DNA for the CDR3 is TGCGCCAGCAGCCAAGACCCTAGCGGGAGAAGGTACGAGCAGTACTTC.

The rearrangement uses TRBV30 and TRBJ2-7, with TRBD2 identical over 7 bases. The V segment lost 6 bases and the J segment 6 bases; nucleotides outside the gene matches: 8. CDR3 length equals 12 residues. Germline CDR1 and CDR2: GTSNPN and SVGIG (reference sequence). The CDR3 loop reads CACSGLDSEQYF. CDR3 bases: TGTGCCTGTTCCGGACTAGACTCCGAGCAGTACTTC.

The chain has TRBV9 and TRBJ2-3; TRBD1 matches at 8 bases. Germline CDR1 reads SGDLS; CDR2 reads YYNGEE. The CDR3 length is 14 residues. V was clipped by 2 bases and J by 4 bases; unmatched bases: 3. In nucleotides, the CDR3 is TGTGCCAGCAGCGTCGGACAGGGTTCAGATACGCAGTATTTT. Protein sequence: CASSVGQGSDTQYF.

The rearrangement joins TRBV2 to TRBJ2-3; D gene uncertain. The CDR3 totals 15 residues. CDR1 SNHLY and CDR2 FYNNEI come from the germline V gene. Trimming took 7 bases from V and 0 from J, leaving 14 bases between them. As DNA, the CDR3 is TGTGCCAGCATCCAGCGAGAAACGAGCACAGATACGCAGTATTTT. It encodes CASIQRETSTDTQYF.

CDR3 DNA sequence: TGTGCCAGCAGCTCTCATACCGGGACAGGGGGCGGTGGCTACACCTTC. Protein sequence: CASSSHTGTGGGGYTF. The rearrangement links TRBV7-2 to TRBJ1-2, with 12 bases fitting TRBD1. This CDR3 contains 16 residues. V was clipped by 4 bases and J by 7 bases; unmatched bases: 10. Germline assignment: CDR1 SGHTA and CDR2 FQGNSA.

The rearrangement joins TRBV28 to TRBJ2-5; D perhaps matches TRBD2 (7 bases). V lost 11 bases to trimming and J lost 2 bases, with 15 bases between them. The CDR3 sequence is 13 residues long. Germline lookup yields CDR1 MDHEN and CDR2 SYDVKM. This CDR3 reads CAVGGTPQETQYF. The CDR3 DNA sequence: TGTGCCGTCGGGGGGACACCGCAAGAGACCCAGTACTTC. Drawing the rest from reference TRBV28 and TRBJ2-5, the complete variable domain is DVKVTQSSRYLVKRTGEKVFLECVQDMDHENMFWYRQDPGLGLRLIYFSYDVKMKEKGDIPEGYSVSREKKERFSLILESASTNQTSMYLCAVGGTPQETQYFGPGTRLLVL.

V and J are TRBV29-1 and TRBJ2-6; D not certain. Germline-derived CDR1 and CDR2 are SQVTM and ANQGSEA. Trimming stripped 3 bases from V and 0 bases from J, with 6 bases between. This CDR3 has 14 amino acids. The CDR3: CSVEELSGANVLTF. The CDR3 region has the DNA TGCAGCGTTGAGGAGCTCTCTGGGGCCAACGTCCTGACTTTC.

V gene TRBV29-1 combines with J gene TRBJ2-1, with D unclear. Trimming took off 7 bases at V and 4 bases at J, with 14 bases between the two ends. CDR3 length: 13 amino acids. CDR1 and CDR2 from the germline V gene are SQVTM and ANQGSEA. The CDR3 loop is CSATSSLYNEQFF. CDR3 in DNA: TGCAGCGCGACCTCGTCCCTATACAATGAGCAGTTCTTC.

The rearrangement uses TRBV5-6 and TRBJ1-3; D uncertain. The V gene lost 3 bases and the J gene lost 0 bases, with 10 bases spanning the gap. CDR3 length equals 15 residues. Germline V gives CDR1 SGHDT, CDR2 YYEEEE. The CDR3 reads CASSYQHNSGNTIYF. CDR3 sequence (DNA): TGTGCCAGCAGCTACCAACACAACTCTGGAAACACCATATATTTT. The full variable domain, in which reference TRBV5-6 and TRBJ1-3 provide the parts outside the CDR3, is DAGVTQSPTHLIKTRGQQVTLRCSPKSGHDTVSWYQQALGQGPQFIFQYYEEEERQRGNFPDRFSGHQFPNYSSELNVNALLLGDSALYLCASSYQHNSGNTIYFGEGSWLTVV.

The chain uses TRBV6-2 or TRBV6-3 and TRBJ2-5; D not certain. The CDR3 contains 13 residues. Germline V CDR1 and CDR2: MNHEY, SVGEGT. V was pared by 5 bases and J by 2 bases, with 9 bases between. CDR3 coding DNA: TGTGCCAGCAGTGCCGCGGTACAAGAGACCCAGTACTTC. The encoded protein is CASSAAVQETQYF.

The chain uses TRBV25-1 and TRBJ1-5, with D unclear. Trimming left V 4 bases short and J 10 bases short, with 8 bases between. Looked up from germline, CDR1 is MGHDK and CDR2 is SYGVNS. The CDR3 consists of 11 residues. The DNA of the CDR3 is TGTGCCAGCAGTGCCCTTTTCCCCCAGCATTTT. Its translation is CASSALFPQHF.

This chain uses TRBV30 with TRBJ2-1; 7 bases align to TRBD1. Germline V lookup: CDR1 GTSNPN, CDR2 SVGIG (reference sequence). The junction had 6 bases not matched to a gene; V was cut back by 1 base and J by 6 bases. CDR3 length: 14 amino acids. The CDR3 protein is CAWSEGAGSNEQFF. CDR3 in DNA: TGTGCCTGGAGTGAGGGGGCAGGGAGCAATGAGCAGTTCTTC.

J is TRBJ2-5 and V is TRBV5-8, with D possibly being TRBD2 (5 bases). V was cut by 1 base and J by 5 bases, with 12 bases left in between. This CDR3 is 14 amino acids long. Germline V gene data show CDR1 as SGHTS and CDR2 as YDEGEE. For the CDR3, the DNA is TGTGCCAGCAGCTTGTACGCACTAGGGGAGACCCAGTACTTC. Amino acids: CASSLYALGETQYF.

This clone came up many times. At the DNA level, this CDR3 is encoded by other sequences in the same sample as well. The DNA for the CDR3 is TGCGCCAGCAGCCCCAGCTCTGGAAACACCATATATTTT. It is translated as CASSPSSGNTIYF. The chain employs TRBV5-1 and TRBJ1-3; no firm D call. V was pared by 4 bases and J by 0 bases, with 5 bases between. CDR1 SGHRS and CDR2 YFSETQ come from the germline V gene. The CDR3 spans 13 residues.

CDR3 amino acids: CASSLVGLAVQETQYF. CDR3 bases: TGTGCCAGCAGCTTAGTTGGACTAGCGGTTCAAGAGACCCAGTACTTC. This chain connects TRBV7-2 to TRBJ2-5, with TRBD2 identical over 10 bases. V gave up 1 base and J gave up 2 bases; unmatched junction bases: 4. CDR1 SGHTA and CDR2 FQGNSA come from the germline V gene. The CDR3 consists of 16 residues.

The chain uses TRBV7-3 and TRBJ2-3; D may be TRBD2 (5 bases). The CDR3 runs 15 residues. The germline CDR1 and CDR2 sequences are SGHTA and FQGTGA. The V end lost 5 bases, the J end lost 6 bases, and 18 bases lay between the germline ends. The chain's CDR3 is CASSRGAEPTDTQYF. CDR3 nucleotides: TGTGCCAGCAGCCGAGGAGCGGAACCCACGGATACGCAGTATTTT.

This clone was seen just once. The V call is TRBV5-1, the J call TRBJ2-3, with D tentatively TRBD2 (5 bases). Germline CDR1 SGHRS, CDR2 YFSETQ. The CDR3 has 17 residues. Trimming took off 4 bases at V and 5 bases at J, with 23 bases between the two ends. The CDR3 region is CASSINLLGPTQDTQYF. The CDR3 DNA is TGCGCCAGCAGCATAAACCTACTAGGGCCAACTCAAGATACGCAGTATTTT.

This chain links TRBV5-1 with TRBJ1-6; 8 nucleotides match TRBD1. The CDR3 runs to 15 residues. Germline V gene lookup returns CDR1 SGHRS and CDR2 YFSETQ. V was pared by 4 bases and J by 13 bases, with 13 bases of the junction left unmatched. CDR3 protein: CASSMAGQGYDPLHF. CDR3 DNA sequence: TGCGCCAGCAGCATGGCTGGACAGGGATATGATCCCCTCCACTTT.

This sequence joins TRBV5-6 and TRBJ2-1; 10 bases line up with TRBD2. Trimming removed 0 bases from V and 5 bases from J; junction bases left unmatched: 5. Looked up from germline, CDR1 is SGHDT and CDR2 is YYEEEE. The CDR3 runs to 16 residues. CDR3 nucleotides: TGTGCCAGCAGCTTGGTGACTAGCGGGTCTCACAATGAGCAGTTCTTC. It specifies CASSLVTSGSHNEQFF.

The CDR3 region is CASSSSSGSSYEQYF. CDR3 bases: TGCGCCAGCAGCTCCTCTAGCGGAAGCTCCTACGAGCAGTACTTC. J is TRBJ2-7 and V is TRBV5-1; 7 bases match TRBD2. Germline V gene data show CDR1 as SGHRS and CDR2 as YFSETQ. Germline trimming cut 3 bases from V and 0 bases from J; bases unmatched to any gene: 6. The length of the CDR3 is 15 residues.

The V and J genes are TRBV3-1 (or the pseudogene TRBV3-2) and TRBJ1-5; the D is unclear. The CDR3 sequence is 16 residues long. The germline V gene has CDR1 LGHDT and CDR2 YNNKEL (reference sequence). Trimming stripped 1 base from V and 0 bases from J, with 10 bases between. The CDR3 DNA reads TGTGCCAGCAGCCAAGGTCCGCCAGATAGCAATCAGCCCCAGCATTTT. This codes for CASSQGPPDSNQPQHF.

The chain employs TRBV2 and TRBJ2-5, with TRBD1 matching over 7 bases. The junction had 9 bases not matched to a gene; V was cut back by 6 bases and J by 5 bases. Germline V lookup: CDR1 SNHLY, CDR2 FYNNEI. This CDR3 region has 14 residues. For the CDR3, the DNA is TGTGCCAGCAGACCCGACAGGGTAAGGGAGACCCAGTACTTC. Encoded protein: CASRPDRVRETQYF.